This T cell receptor (beta chain) is from a study of cytomegalovirus exposure and HLA in healthy donors. Overall study context: Unique TCR beta sequences numbering 120 million or so came from 150 million to 200 million T cells in an earlier analysis. Study-wide results and limits: With DRB1 most and HLA-C fewest, TCR association rates differed between HLA loci in a later analysis.

Primers: 60 Vbeta forward and 13 Jbeta reverse. The authors' processing: Per a later analysis, the number of unique TCR beta chains was about 78 million, of which some 9.9 million were shared. Clones were sequenced by immunoSEQ multiplex PCR, and TCRdb holds only the in-frame ones, with some missing. V, J and clone size are those of that table, while D and trimming were read from the DNA. The sample consists of roughly 100,000 clones, roughly four fifths of them appearing once. Trimming took off 3 bases at V and 0 bases at J, with 15 bases between the two ends. The CDR3 loop spans 16 amino acids. Germline V gene lookup returns CDR1 SGDLS and CDR2 YYNGEE. Of note for this clone: What it binds is not known.

Sequencing used PBMCs. The rearrangement links TRBV9 to TRBJ1-1; D is undetermined. This receptor was identified in a male donor in good health and CMV-seropositive. Here the CDR3 DNA reads TGTGCCAGCAGCGCGGATTACGGACTCATGAACACTGAAGCTTTCTTT. Protein product: CASSADYGLMNTEAFF. Full variable domain (rest looked up from reference TRBV9 and TRBJ1-1): DSGVTQTPKHLITATGQRVTLRCSPRSGDLSVYWYQQSLDQGLQFLIQYYNGEERAKGNILERFSAQQFPDLHSELNLSSLELGDSALYFCASSADYGLMNTEAFFGQGTRLTVV.